These 2 T cell receptor beta chains were all obtained from the same sample, sequenced in a study of graft-versus-host responses after intestinal transplantation. The assay was immunoSEQ multiplex PCR, and TCRdb's table has in-frame clones only and misses some. The sample holds tens of thousands of clones; approximately 95% are singletons and the top ten take 0.23%. Which antigens these TCRs recognize remains unknown. The source was unstimulated CD8+ T cells sorted from spleen or lymph node cells, collected before transplant. The receptors derive from a human donor who was the organ donor for an intestinal transplant.

With respect to this clone: At one end the junction does not follow the germline gene, possibly because of a read error. This rearrangement joins TRBV6-1 to TRBJ1-5; 10 bases align to TRBD1. Germline assignment: CDR1 MNHNS and CDR2 SASEGT. The CDR3 totals 18 residues. CDR3 in DNA: TGTGCCAGCAGAGAAGACAGGGGGCGCGACCCTTACAATCAGCCCCAGCATTTT. Translation gives CASREDRGRDPYNQPQHF.

In its sample, this clone was seen a few times. V gene TRBV5-6 combines with J gene TRBJ1-6; D ambiguous. Germline CDR1 is SGHDT and CDR2 is YYEEEE. The CDR3 is 16 amino acids. The V end lost 4 bases, the J end lost 0 bases, and 11 bases lay between the germline ends. CDR3 amino acids: CASSGGASSYNSPLHF. The CDR3 coding sequence is TGTGCCAGCAGCGGCGGAGCGAGCTCCTATAATTCACCCCTCCACTTT.